The subject of this entry is one TCR beta chain. Its antigen is not identified. These data belong to a study of cytomegalovirus exposure and HLA in healthy donors. Germline CDR1 MNHEY, CDR2 SMNVEV (reference sequence). Trimming removed 3 bases from V and 6 bases from J, with 12 bases in between. The CDR3 is 14 amino acids. The PCR used 60 Vbeta and 13 Jbeta primers. Profiled with immunoSEQ multiplex PCR; TCRdb holds only in-frame clones, not every one. The sample yields 150,000 to 200,000 clones, 75% seen once. Study-wide results and limits: Later analysis suggested links between common viral pathogens and several top significant clusters. For most TCR beta V segments, an earlier analysis put the productive rate at about 87% or about 30% of the time.

The specimen sequenced was PBMCs. V gene TRBV27 combines with J gene TRBJ1-5; the D is unclear. The receptor was derived from a male donor in good health and CMV-seronegative. This CDR3 is CASSLQRFFQPQHF. The CDR3, as DNA: TGTGCCAGCAGTTTGCAGCGATTCTTTCAGCCCCAGCATTTT.